This note documents a single T cell receptor beta chain sequence. Its binding antigen is unknown. Per-base quality was not reported, and no clone a single base away is much larger than it. The V end gives up 5 bases and the J end 0 bases, leaving 6 bases in the junction not matched to a gene. Its CDR3 holds 15 amino acids, cysteine through phenylalanine. Of the read, only the CDR3 DNA is kept; its 45 bases are in frame from base 1. CDR1 and CDR2 are drawn from the germline V gene: SGHAT, FQNNGV. The entry originates in a study of control samples from healthy donors and cancer patients (TCRdb year 2020). The library relied on the immunoSEQ multiplex PCR assay. TCRdb carries this immuneACCESS record with in-frame sequences only. Its versions omit some clonotypes, under half of them owing to an unresolved V gene in the studies checked, with the rest unexplained. Within this sample are around 20,000 clones, with about 88% of them counted one time only. The biggest ten clones account for about a tenth of the sample.

This TCR was sampled from a woman between 55 and 75 years old with head and neck cancer. The sequence links TRBV11-2 to TRBJ1-1, with TRBD1 identical over 7 junction bases. Sequencing was done on a sample of PBMCs. The CDR3 has the sequence CASSTRTGMNTEAFF. The base sequence is TGTGCCAGCAGCACTCGGACAGGTATGAACACTGAAGCTTTCTTT.